Given below is one T cell receptor beta chain in context. Antigen: not known. Only in-frame clones appear in the TCRdb table, and some are missing; sequencing was by immunoSEQ multiplex PCR. The sample consists of roughly 150,000 clones, around 92% of them appearing once. This CDR3 has 14 amino acids. V lost 4 bases and J lost 5; bases outside the gene matches: 5. Germline values: CDR1 SQVTM, CDR2 ANQGSEA. These data come from a study of T cell responses to AZD1222 COVID-19 vaccine. Study-level findings and limits: Most donors were white British and more were female, and clonal diversity was possibly underestimated. An increase in Spike-specific TCR breadth and depth was observed after two AZD1222 doses. The CD4 TCRs associated with vaccination extended across spike and predominated at 160-218 and 743-854.

The rearrangement joins TRBV29-1 to TRBJ2-1; 10 bases are shared with TRBD2. The sequence derives from an adult who received the AZD1222 COVID-19 vaccine. Sequences were derived from peripheral blood, sampled 28 days after the second AZD1222 dose. The CDR3 coding sequence is TGCAGCGTTGCTAGCGGGAGTAGGAACAATGAGCAGTTCTTC. Its translation: CSVASGSRNNEQFF.